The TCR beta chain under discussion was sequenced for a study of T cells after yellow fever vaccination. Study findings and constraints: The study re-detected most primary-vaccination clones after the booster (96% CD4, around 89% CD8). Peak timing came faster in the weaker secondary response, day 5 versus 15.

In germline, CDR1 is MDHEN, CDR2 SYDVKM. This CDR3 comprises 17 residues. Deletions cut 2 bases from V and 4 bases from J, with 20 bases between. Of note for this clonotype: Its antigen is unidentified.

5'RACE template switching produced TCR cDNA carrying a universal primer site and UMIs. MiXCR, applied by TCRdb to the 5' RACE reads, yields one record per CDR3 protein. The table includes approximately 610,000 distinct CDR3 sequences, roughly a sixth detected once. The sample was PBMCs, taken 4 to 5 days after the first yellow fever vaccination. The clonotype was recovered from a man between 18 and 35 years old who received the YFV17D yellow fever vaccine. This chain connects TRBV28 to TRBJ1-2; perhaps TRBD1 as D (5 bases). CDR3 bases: TGTGCCAGCAGTTTAAGGTCCGGGGGGAACCCAGCCTATGGCTACACCTTC. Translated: CASSLRSGGNPAYGYTF.